These 26 T cell receptor beta chains originate from one sample sequenced in a study of CD4 and CD8 cells across lung adenocarcinoma regions. TCRdb independently ran MiXCR on the PCR reads; one entry per CDR3 protein. The profile covers around 15,000 distinct CDR3 sequences, with roughly 40% appearing a single time and 15% to 20% taken by the ten largest. The sequenced sample consisted of CD4+ T cells from the center of a lung tumor. All receptors derive from a male donor with lung adenocarcinoma. The CD4 and CD8 labels of this study may be unreliable.

This clonotype was detected many times. J is TRBJ2-1 and V is TRBV6-1, with TRBD2 matching over 8 bases. This CDR3 has 15 residues. Germline CDR1 MNHNS, CDR2 SASEGT. V lost 1 base to trimming and J lost 2 bases; unmatched junction nucleotides: 1. CDR3 residues: CASSEEAGAYNEQFF. CDR3 bases: TGTGCCAGCAGTGAAGAAGCGGGGGCCTACAATGAGCAGTTCTTC.

The chain combines TRBV6-1 with TRBJ2-5; 9 bases line up with TRBD1. The closer fit of TRBJ2-7 to the DNA end suggests the J call may be wrong. The V gene's germline CDR1 is MNHNS and CDR2 SASEGT. The CDR3 contains 14 residues. Here the CDR3 reads CASREPGQGVEQYF. CDR3 DNA sequence: TGTGCCAGCAGGGAACCGGGACAGGGAGTCGAGCAGTACTTC.

In regard to this clonotype: At one end the junction does not follow the germline gene, possibly because of a read error. The gene calls are TRBV27 and TRBJ2-7; a possible D gene is TRBD1 (6 bases). Germline loops: CDR1 MNHEY, CDR2 SMNVEV (reference sequence). The CDR3 runs 13 residues. This CDR3 reads CASSPQGTGEQYF. The CDR3 DNA reads TGTGCCAGCAGTCCACAGGGTACTGGGGAGCAGTACTTT.

This clonotype is labeled medium-sized (0.01 to 0.1%). The rearrangement uses TRBV10-3 and TRBJ2-5; 7 bases fit TRBD1. Judging by the DNA end, TRBJ2-7 fits better; the J call may be wrong. Germline-derived CDR1 and CDR2 are ENHRY and SYGVKD. This CDR3 is built from 14 residues. The CDR3 DNA sequence: TGTGCCATCAGCGAACAGGGGACGGCCTACGAGCAGTACTTC. It translates to CAISEQGTAYEQYF.

This clonotype was seen ten or more times. The rearrangement uses TRBV5-4 and TRBJ2-1, with a weak D call TRBD1 (6 bases). The germline V and J ends were trimmed by 4 bases and 0 bases, with 17 bases remaining between them. Germline values: CDR1 SGHNT, CDR2 YYREEE (reference sequence). The CDR3 consists of 17 residues. The CDR3 DNA is TGTGCCAGCAGCCAAACCGGGACAACGAGCTCCTACAATGAGCAGTTCTTC. Encoded protein: CASSQTGTTSSYNEQFF.

This rearrangement joins TRBV12-3 or TRBV12-4 to TRBJ2-1; 9 nucleotides line up with TRBD1. V was pared by 5 bases and J by 4 bases, with 3 bases of the junction left unmatched. The CDR3 covers 14 residues. For the CDR3, the DNA is TGTGCCAGCAGTACAGGGACAGGGTACAATGAGCAGTTCTTC. Protein sequence: CASSTGTGYNEQFF.

As for this clonotype: One end of the junction does not line up with germline, which may come from a read error. The chain links TRBV6-1 to TRBJ2-2; the D is unclear. This CDR3 comprises 15 residues. Per germline, CDR1 MNHNS and CDR2 SASEGT. The CDR3 is CASSLQSVSTEELFF. DNA of the CDR3: TGTGCCAGCAGCCTCCAGTCTGTAAGCACCGAGGAGCTGTTTTTT.

V and J are TRBV6-5 and TRBJ2-5; possible D gene TRBD1, 6 bases. Germline V gene sequence: CDR1 MNHEY, CDR2 SVGAGI. The V end was cut by 4 bases, the J end by 5 bases, with 23 bases between. The CDR3 spans 17 residues. DNA for the CDR3: TGTGCCAGCAGTTTGGCCCATCAACAGGGTTCAACGGAGACCCAGTACTTC. It is translated as CASSLAHQQGSTETQYF.

The chain employs TRBV24-1 and TRBJ2-1; D is undetermined. The V end was cut by 4 bases, the J end by 10 bases, with 16 bases between. CDR1 KGHDR and CDR2 SFDVKD come from the germline V gene. This CDR3 spans 14 amino acids. The CDR3 bases are TGTGCCACCAGTGACTCAATTACCGGGTTGGAGCAGTTCTTC. The encoded protein is CATSDSITGLEQFF.

This chain joins TRBV6-4 and TRBJ1-2; D uncertain. The CDR3 runs to 14 residues. Germline V gene data show CDR1 as MRHNA and CDR2 as SNTAGT. The ends were cut back, 0 bases at V and 4 bases at J, with 9 bases in the middle. Written as DNA, the CDR3 is TGTGCCAGCAGTGACTCGGTGGGATCCTATGGCTACACCTTC. Amino acid sequence: CASSDSVGSYGYTF.

In this sample, this clonotype turned up a few times. The gene calls are TRBV6-2 or TRBV6-3 and TRBJ2-1, with D perhaps TRBD2 (6 bases). The CDR3 loop spans 12 amino acids. Germline V gene lookup returns CDR1 MNHEY and CDR2 SVGEGT. V was shortened by 4 bases and J by 9 bases, with 10 bases between the two germline ends. CDR3: CASSSSLAEQFF. The DNA for the CDR3 is TGTGCCAGCAGTTCCTCACTAGCTGAGCAGTTCTTC.

The V call is TRBV6-1, the J call TRBJ2-3; TRBD2 agrees at 8 bases. The CDR3 is 14 residues long. With 7 bases clipped from V and 4 bases from J, the junction kept 7 bases outside the gene matches. Germline values: CDR1 MNHNS, CDR2 SASEGT. CDR3 protein: CASKSSGGSDTQYF. CDR3 nucleotide sequence: TGTGCCAGCAAATCTTCGGGAGGGTCAGATACGCAGTATTTT.

The chain joins TRBV6-1 to TRBJ2-1; a weak D match, TRBD1 (6 bases). Germline CDR1 is MNHNS and CDR2 is SASEGT. The CDR3 has 13 residues. Trimming shortened V by 4 bases and J by 10 bases, and 14 bases separated the two germline ends. CDR3 loop: CASSVYRAGEQFF. The CDR3 nucleotides read TGTGCCAGCAGTGTGTACAGGGCCGGGGAGCAGTTCTTC.

This clonotype rates as large (0.1 to 1%). The genes are TRBV6-5 and TRBJ2-5; unclear D gene. Per germline, CDR1 MNHEY and CDR2 SVGAGI. The V and J ends lost 8 bases and 1 base respectively, with 5 bases between them. The CDR3 is 11 amino acids. CDR3 nucleotide sequence: TGTGCCAGCGGGATCCAAGAGACCCAGTACTTC. Residues: CASGIQETQYF.

Details on this clonotype: One end of the junction fails to match germline, which may point to a read error. The V gene is TRBV6-1, the J gene TRBJ2-1; 7 positions agree with TRBD2. Germline-derived CDR1 and CDR2 are MNHNS and SASEGT. CDR3 length: 13 residues. CDR3 nucleotides: TGTGCCAGCAGTGAAGGGACCAGCGGGGAGCTGTTTTTC. It codes for CASSEGTSGELFF.

This clonotype occurred many times. The CDR3 is CASTNDLVGSTETQYF. In nucleotides, the CDR3 is TGTGCCAGCACCAATGACTTGGTTGGGAGTACTGAGACCCAGTACTTC. This sequence joins TRBV6-5 and TRBJ2-5; weak D call: TRBD2 (5 bases). Germline V gene lookup returns CDR1 MNHEY and CDR2 SVGAGI. V was clipped by 7 bases and J by 5 bases, with 23 bases between them. This CDR3 is 16 amino acids long.

The table lists this clonotype with many counts. The chain links TRBV6-1 to TRBJ2-3, with D unresolved. V was cut by 1 base and J by 1 base, with 12 bases left in between. The CDR3 totals 16 residues. Looked up from germline, CDR1 is MNHNS and CDR2 is SASEGT. In DNA form, the CDR3 reads TGTGCCAGCAGTGAAGGGTCCCTGATGGGCACAGATACGCAGTATTTT. It translates to CASSEGSLMGTDTQYF.

This clonotype was counted many times. The V call is TRBV6-2 or TRBV6-3, the J call TRBJ2-5; tentative D call: TRBD2 (6 bases). This CDR3 has 16 amino acids. The ends were cut back, 0 bases at V and 5 bases at J, with 16 bases in the middle. From germline, CDR1 is MNHEY and CDR2 SVGEGT. The CDR3 sequence is CASSYSGSSRAETQYF. As DNA, the CDR3 is TGTGCCAGCAGTTACTCCGGGAGCTCAAGGGCCGAGACCCAGTACTTC.

Of note for this clonotype: At one of its ends the junction is not consistent with the germline gene, which may arise from a read error. The V and J genes are TRBV7-7 and TRBJ2-1, with D maybe TRBD1 (5 bases). The J call is uncertain, as TRBJ2-5 better fits the DNA end. Germline CDR1 reads SSHAT; CDR2 reads FNYEAQ (reference sequence). This CDR3 is 14 amino acids long. CDR3 bases: TGTGCTAGCAGCTTAGGGCAGGGTAAAGAGACCCAGTACTTC. Protein sequence: CASSLGQGKETQYF.

This clonotype has a count of ten or more. The chain employs TRBV4-1 and TRBJ2-1; 9 bases are shared with TRBD2. Germline lookup yields CDR1 MGHRA and CDR2 YSYEKL. The CDR3 consists of 16 residues. V lost 1 base, J lost 3 bases, and 4 bases stayed unmatched. CDR3 bases: TGCGCCAGCAGCCAAGCTAGCGGGACGCTCTACAATGAGCAGTTCTTC. It translates to CASSQASGTLYNEQFF.

CDR3: CASSQARIVGELFF. The CDR3 nucleotides read TGCGCCAGCAGCCAAGCAAGAATTGTCGGGGAGCTGTTTTTT. V and J are TRBV4-1 and TRBJ2-2; D gene ambiguous. The germline gives CDR1 MGHRA, CDR2 YSYEKL. V gave up 1 base and J gave up 7 bases, with 10 bases separating them. This CDR3 has 14 amino acids.

This clonotype was seen many times. The rearrangement joins TRBV7-2 to TRBJ1-1; TRBD1 agrees at 7 bases. Germline lookup yields CDR1 SGHTA and CDR2 FQGNSA. This CDR3 contains 14 residues. V lost 5 bases, J lost 11 bases, and 14 bases stayed unmatched. CDR3 DNA sequence: TGTGCCAGCAGCCCCCTGAGACAGGGAGGTGGTGCTTTCTTT. It encodes CASSPLRQGGGAFF.

The chain combines TRBV10-1 with TRBJ2-5, with D possibly matching TRBD1 (5 bases). V lost 4 bases to trimming and J lost 2 bases, with 11 bases between them. The germline V gene has CDR1 WNHNN and CDR2 SYGVQD (reference sequence). The CDR3 loop spans 14 amino acids. CDR3 loop: CASSAGSLQETQYF. In DNA form, the CDR3 reads TGCGCCAGCAGTGCAGGGTCCCTTCAAGAGACCCAGTACTTC.

The chain couples TRBV6-5 to TRBJ2-1, with 8 positions matching TRBD2. This CDR3 spans 14 amino acids. J was trimmed by 6 bases and V by 4 bases; bases with no gene match: 5. Germline values: CDR1 MNHEY, CDR2 SVGAGI. For the CDR3, the DNA is TGTGCCAGCAGTTTGGGACTAGTTTCCAATGAGCAGTTCTTC. Its protein product is CASSLGLVSNEQFF.

This sequence joins TRBV11-1 and TRBJ2-1; 11 positions match TRBD2. Trimming cost V 5 bases and J 0 bases; bases outside gene matches: 21. This CDR3 contains 22 residues. Germline V gives CDR1 SGHAT, CDR2 FQDESV (reference sequence). The CDR3 loop reads CASSPGGGLRTSGLSSYNEQFF. CDR3 DNA: TGTGCCAGCAGCCCTGGAGGGGGCCTAAGGACTAGCGGGCTTAGCTCCTACAATGAGCAGTTCTTC.

The J gene is TRBJ1-1, the V gene TRBV11-2; no clear D. This CDR3 is built from 13 residues. Germline V gene lookup returns CDR1 SGHAT and CDR2 FQNNGV. Trimming stripped 4 bases from V and 3 bases from J, with 9 bases between. The CDR3, as DNA: TGTGCCAGCAGCTACGCGAATTACACTGAAGCTTTCTTT. This sequence encodes CASSYANYTEAFF. The complete variable domain, with remaining parts taken from reference TRBV11-2 and TRBJ1-1, reads EAGVAQSPRYKIIEKRQSVAFWCNPISGHATLYWYQQILGQGPKLLIQFQNNGVVDDSQLPKDRFSAERLKGVDSTLKIQPAKLEDSAVYLCASSYANYTEAFFGQGTRLTVV.